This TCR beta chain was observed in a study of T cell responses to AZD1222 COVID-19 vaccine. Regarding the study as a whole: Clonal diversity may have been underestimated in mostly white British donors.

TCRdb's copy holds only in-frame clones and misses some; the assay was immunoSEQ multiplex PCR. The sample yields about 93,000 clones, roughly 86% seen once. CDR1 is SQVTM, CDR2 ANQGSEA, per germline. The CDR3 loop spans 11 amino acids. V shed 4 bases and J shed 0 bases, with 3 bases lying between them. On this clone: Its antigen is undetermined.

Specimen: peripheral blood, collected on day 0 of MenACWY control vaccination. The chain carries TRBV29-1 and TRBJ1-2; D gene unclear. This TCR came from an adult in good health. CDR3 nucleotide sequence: TGCAGCGTTGTTTCTAACTATGGCTACACCTTC. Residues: CSVVSNYGYTF.